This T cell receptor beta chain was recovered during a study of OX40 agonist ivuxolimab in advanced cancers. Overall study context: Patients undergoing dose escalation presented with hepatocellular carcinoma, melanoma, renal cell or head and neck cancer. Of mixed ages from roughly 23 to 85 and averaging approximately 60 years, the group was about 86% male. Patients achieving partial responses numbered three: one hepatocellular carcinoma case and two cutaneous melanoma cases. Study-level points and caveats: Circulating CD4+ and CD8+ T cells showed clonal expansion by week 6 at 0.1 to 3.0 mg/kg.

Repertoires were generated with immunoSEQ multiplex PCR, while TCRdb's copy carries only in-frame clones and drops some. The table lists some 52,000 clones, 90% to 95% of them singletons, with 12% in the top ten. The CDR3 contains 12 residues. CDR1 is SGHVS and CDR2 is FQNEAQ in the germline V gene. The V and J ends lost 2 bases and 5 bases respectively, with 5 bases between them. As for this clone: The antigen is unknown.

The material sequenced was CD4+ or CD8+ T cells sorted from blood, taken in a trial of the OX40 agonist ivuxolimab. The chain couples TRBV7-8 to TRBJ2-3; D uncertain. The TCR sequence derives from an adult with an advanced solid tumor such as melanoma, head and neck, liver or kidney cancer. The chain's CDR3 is CASSLSLDTQYF. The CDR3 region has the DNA TGTGCCAGCAGCTTATCTTTAGATACGCAGTATTTT.